The clone carrying this T cell receptor (beta chain) was seen a handful of times. Its antigen is as yet unknown. The entry originates in a study of T cells in Graves' hyperthyroidism and ophthalmopathy. Study-wide points: The majority of expanded thyroid clonotypes above 0.001 also appeared in blood.

RNA transcripts gave rise to amplified TCR beta CDR3 regions. An initial round of RT-PCR targeting the TCR CDR3 relied on the HTBI primer set. TCRdb reprocessed the multiplex PCR reads via MiXCR and lists one record per CDR3 protein. The table has 600,000 or so distinct CDR3 sequences, roughly 50% seen once. Uncontrolled infection, other autoimmune disease, pregnancy or lactation disqualified patients from enrolment. The diagnostic basis comprised clinical symptoms, serum thyroxine and TRAb, thyroid ultrasound and orbital computed tomography. This sequence was found in a woman aged 18-29 years with Graves' hyperthyroidism. Sequenced material: peripheral blood or thyroid tissue (not recorded which).

In nucleotides, the CDR3 is TGTGCCAGCAGCCTTGGACTAGCGTCCAGCTCCTACGAGCAGTACTTC. Amino acid sequence: CASSLGLASSSYEQYF. The chain recombines TRBV25-1 with TRBJ2-7; TRBD2 agrees at 9 bases. The J segment lost 0 bases and the V segment lost 6 bases, leaving 9 bases of the junction unmatched. The CDR3 is 16 residues long. Germline CDR1 and CDR2: MGHDK and SYGVNS.